Sequencing of this T cell receptor (beta chain) was carried out in a study of blood T cell repertoires in COVID-19. About the research overall: The United States, Italy and Spain were the sources of the acute and convalescent COVID-19 samples. PBMCs, B-cell-depleted T cells, or T cells were the source of the cDNA or gDNA that made up the material.

Per the original data handling: Estimation of nucleated cell counts was performed using reference gene primer amplification. Method: immunoSEQ multiplex PCR; TCRdb's copy keeps in-frame clones and lacks some. That table furnishes V, J and clone size, whereas the DNA furnished D and trimming. The sample shows over 200,000 clones, over 70% of them seen only once. Germline assignment: CDR1 SGHRS and CDR2 YFSETQ. Between the trimmed V and J ends, which lost 0 bases and 2 bases, there was a span of 8 bases. The CDR3 extends over 15 amino acids. The specimen was peripheral blood. The sequence derives from an elderly man with acute or convalescent COVID-19. The chain recombines TRBV5-1 with TRBJ1-4; unclear D gene. CDR3 coding DNA: TGCGCCAGCAGCTTGGCCCGGGGTACTAATGAAAAACTGTTTTTT. It yields the protein CASSLARGTNEKLFF.